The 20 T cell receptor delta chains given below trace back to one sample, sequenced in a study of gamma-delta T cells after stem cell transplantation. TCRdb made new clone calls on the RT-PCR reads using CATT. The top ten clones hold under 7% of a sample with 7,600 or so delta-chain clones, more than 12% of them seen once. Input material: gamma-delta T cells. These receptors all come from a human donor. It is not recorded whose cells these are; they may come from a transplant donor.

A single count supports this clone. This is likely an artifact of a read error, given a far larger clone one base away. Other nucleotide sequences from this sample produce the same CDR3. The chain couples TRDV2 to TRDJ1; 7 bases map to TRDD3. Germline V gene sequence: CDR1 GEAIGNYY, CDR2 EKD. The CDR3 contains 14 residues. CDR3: CACDTRGIGDKLIF. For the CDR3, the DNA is TGTGCCTGCGACACCAGGGGGATCGGCGATAAACTCATCTTT.

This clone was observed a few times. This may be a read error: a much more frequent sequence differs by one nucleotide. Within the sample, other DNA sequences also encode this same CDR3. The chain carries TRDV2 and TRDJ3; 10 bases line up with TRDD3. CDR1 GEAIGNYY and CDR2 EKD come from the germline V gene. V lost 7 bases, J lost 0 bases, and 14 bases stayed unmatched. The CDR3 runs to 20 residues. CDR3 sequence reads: CACDYHWGILISWDTRQMFF. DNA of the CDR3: TGTGCCTGCGACTATCACTGGGGGATCTTAATCTCCTGGGACACCCGACAGATGTTTTTC.

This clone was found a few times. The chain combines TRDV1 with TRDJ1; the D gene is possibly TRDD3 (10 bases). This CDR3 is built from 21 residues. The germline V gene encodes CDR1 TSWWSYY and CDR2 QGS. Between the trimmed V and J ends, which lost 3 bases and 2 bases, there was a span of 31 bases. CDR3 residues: CALGEVGLPTILGDWTDKLIF. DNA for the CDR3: TGTGCTCTTGGGGAGGTGGGCCTTCCTACGATACTGGGGGATTGGACCGATAAACTCATCTTT.

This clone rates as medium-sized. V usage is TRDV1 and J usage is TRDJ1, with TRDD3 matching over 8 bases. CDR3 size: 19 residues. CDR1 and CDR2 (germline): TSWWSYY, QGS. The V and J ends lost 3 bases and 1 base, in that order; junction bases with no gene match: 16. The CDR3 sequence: CALGEHKGGDTLSTDKLIF. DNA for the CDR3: TGTGCTCTTGGGGAGCATAAGGGTGGGGATACTTTGAGCACCGATAAACTCATCTTT.

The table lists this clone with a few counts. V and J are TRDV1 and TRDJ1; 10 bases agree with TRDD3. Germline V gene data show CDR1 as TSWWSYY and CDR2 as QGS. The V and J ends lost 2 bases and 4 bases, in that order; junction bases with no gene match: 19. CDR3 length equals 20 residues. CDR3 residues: CALGEWPYGLGDGPGDKLIF. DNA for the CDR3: TGTGCTCTTGGGGAATGGCCCTACGGACTGGGGGATGGGCCGGGCGATAAACTCATCTTT.

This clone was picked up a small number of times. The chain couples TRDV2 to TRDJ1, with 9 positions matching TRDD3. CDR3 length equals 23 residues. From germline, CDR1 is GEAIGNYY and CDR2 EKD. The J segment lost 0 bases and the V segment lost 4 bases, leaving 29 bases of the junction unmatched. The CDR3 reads CACDPLPKTPARTGGVYTDKLIF. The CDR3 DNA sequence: TGTGCCTGTGATCCTCTTCCCAAAACACCCGCCCGTACTGGGGGAGTTTACACCGATAAACTCATCTTT.

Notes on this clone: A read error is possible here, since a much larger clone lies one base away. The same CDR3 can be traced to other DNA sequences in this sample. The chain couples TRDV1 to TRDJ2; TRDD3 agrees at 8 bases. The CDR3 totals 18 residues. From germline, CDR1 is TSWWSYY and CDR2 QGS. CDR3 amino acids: CALGKLTVNYWGLAQLFF. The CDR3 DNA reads TGTGCTCTTGGGAAACTTACCGTCAATTACTGGGGGTTAGCACAGCTCTTCTTT.

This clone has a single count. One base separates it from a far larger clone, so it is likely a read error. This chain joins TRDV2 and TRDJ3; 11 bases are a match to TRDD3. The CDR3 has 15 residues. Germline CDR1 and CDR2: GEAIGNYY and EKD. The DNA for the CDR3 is TGTGCCTGTGACTGGGGGATACGTGACACCCGACGGATGTTTTTC. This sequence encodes CACDWGIRDTRRMFF.

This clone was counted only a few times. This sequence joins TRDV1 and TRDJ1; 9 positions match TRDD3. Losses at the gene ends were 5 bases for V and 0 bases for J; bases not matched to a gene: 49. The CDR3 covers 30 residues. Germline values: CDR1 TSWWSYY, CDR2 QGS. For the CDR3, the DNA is TGTGCTCTTGGGAAGGCGGGTTTCTTCCTTCCGTCTCCCTGTGGGAATGTACTGGGGGAGATTAAGGGGTACACCGATAAACTCATCTTT. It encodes CALGKAGFFLPSPCGNVLGEIKGYTDKLIF.

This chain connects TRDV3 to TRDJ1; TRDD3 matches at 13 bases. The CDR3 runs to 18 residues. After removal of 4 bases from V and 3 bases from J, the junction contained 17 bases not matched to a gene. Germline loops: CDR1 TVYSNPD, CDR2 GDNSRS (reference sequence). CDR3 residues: CASTLLYWGIRVSDKLIF. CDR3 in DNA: TGTGCCTCAACACTCTTGTACTGGGGGATACGGGTGTCCGATAAACTCATCTTT.

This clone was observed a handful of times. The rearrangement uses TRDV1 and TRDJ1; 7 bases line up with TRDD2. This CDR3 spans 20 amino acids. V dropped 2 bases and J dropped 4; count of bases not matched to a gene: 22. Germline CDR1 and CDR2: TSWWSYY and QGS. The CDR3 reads CALGEIPTPVAPTSHDKLIF. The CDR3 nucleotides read TGTGCTCTTGGGGAAATTCCTACGCCCGTGGCTCCTACTTCACACGATAAACTCATCTTT.

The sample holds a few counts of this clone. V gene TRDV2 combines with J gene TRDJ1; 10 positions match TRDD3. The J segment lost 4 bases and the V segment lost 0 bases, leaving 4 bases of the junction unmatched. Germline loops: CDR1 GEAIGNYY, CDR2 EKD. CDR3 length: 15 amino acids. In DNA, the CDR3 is TGTGCCTGTGACACCGGCTGGGGGATAAGCGATAAACTCATCTTT. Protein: CACDTGWGISDKLIF.

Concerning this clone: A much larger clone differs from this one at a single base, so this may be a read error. The CDR3 nucleotides are TGTGCCTGTGACACCGTACTGGGGGATACGGCTTTGACAGCACAACTCTTCTTT. It encodes CACDTVLGDTALTAQLFF. The genes are TRDV2 and TRDJ2; 13 bases fit TRDD3. CDR1 GEAIGNYY and CDR2 EKD come from the germline V gene. This CDR3 is 18 amino acids long. Trimming cost V 0 bases and J 0 bases; bases outside gene matches: 3.

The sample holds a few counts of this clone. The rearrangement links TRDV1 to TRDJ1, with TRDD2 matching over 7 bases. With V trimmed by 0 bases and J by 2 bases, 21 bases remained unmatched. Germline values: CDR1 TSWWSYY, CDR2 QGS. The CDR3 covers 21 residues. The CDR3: CALGELTFLRLQYEGTDKLIF. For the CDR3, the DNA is TGTGCTCTTGGGGAACTAACCTTCCTTCGATTGCAATACGAAGGAACCGATAAACTCATCTTT.

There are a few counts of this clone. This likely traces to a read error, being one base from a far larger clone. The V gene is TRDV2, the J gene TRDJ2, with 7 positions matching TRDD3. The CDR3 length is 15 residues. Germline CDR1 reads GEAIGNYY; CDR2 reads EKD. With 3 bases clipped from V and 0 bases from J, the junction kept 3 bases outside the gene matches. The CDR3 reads CACDPWGALTAQLFF. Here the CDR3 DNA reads TGTGCCTGTGACCCCTGGGGGGCTTTGACAGCACAACTCTTCTTT.

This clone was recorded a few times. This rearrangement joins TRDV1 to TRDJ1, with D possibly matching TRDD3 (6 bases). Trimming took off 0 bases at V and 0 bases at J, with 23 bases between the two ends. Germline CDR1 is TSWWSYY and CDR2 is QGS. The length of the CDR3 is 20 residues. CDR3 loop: CALGELSLRSGVVYTDKLIF. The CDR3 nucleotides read TGTGCTCTTGGGGAACTTAGCCTCCGTTCTGGGGTAGTGTACACCGATAAACTCATCTTT.

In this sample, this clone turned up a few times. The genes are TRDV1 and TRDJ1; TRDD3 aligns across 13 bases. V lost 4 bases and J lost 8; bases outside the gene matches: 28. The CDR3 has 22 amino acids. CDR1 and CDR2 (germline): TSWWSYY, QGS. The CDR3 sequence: CALGVLLRVLGDTRRQLGKLIF. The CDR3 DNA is TGTGCTCTTGGGGTCCTACTACGCGTACTGGGGGATACGCGTAGACAACTCGGAAAACTCATCTTT.

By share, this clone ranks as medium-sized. The CDR3 DNA follows: TGTGCTCTTGGGGAACTTCCGTGGCGACTTGATAAACTCATCTTT. Translating it yields CALGELPWRLDKLIF. The chain recombines TRDV1 with TRDJ1; D not certain. The CDR3 is made up of 15 amino acids. The V gene lost 0 bases and the J gene lost 5 bases, with 13 bases spanning the gap. From germline, CDR1 is TSWWSYY and CDR2 QGS.

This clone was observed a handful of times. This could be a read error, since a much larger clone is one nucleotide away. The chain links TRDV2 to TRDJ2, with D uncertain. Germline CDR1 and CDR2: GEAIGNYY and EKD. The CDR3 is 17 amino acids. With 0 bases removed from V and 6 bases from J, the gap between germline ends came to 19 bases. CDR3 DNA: TGTGCCTGTGACACCGTATCGGGGTCGTTGAAGGCAGCACAACTCTTCTTT. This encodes CACDTVSGSLKAAQLFF.

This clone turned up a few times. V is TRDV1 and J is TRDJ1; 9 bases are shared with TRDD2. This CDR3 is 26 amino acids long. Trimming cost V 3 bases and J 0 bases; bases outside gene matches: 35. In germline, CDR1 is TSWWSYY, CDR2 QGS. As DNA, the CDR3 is TGTGCTCTTGGGGACCATTCCCCGGCCTTCCTACATAGGCTGGATCGCTGGGGCGAGTACACCGATAAACTCATCTTT. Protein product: CALGDHSPAFLHRLDRWGEYTDKLIF.